This TCR beta chain was identified in a study of PD-1 blockade in classical Hodgkin lymphoma. Study-level results: Whoever responded completely had baseline diversity much like that seen in newly diagnosed patients. Newly diagnosed patients were reported to start with lower TCR diversity than healthy donors. Patients who began taking nivolumab under 1 year after ASCT were left out.

As concerns this clone: Its antigen is unknown. It is unclear where the CDR3 begins or ends on the DNA, so no DNA is shown, and the CDR3 is as TCRdb lists it.

This table comes from immunoSEQ multiplex PCR, and its TCRdb copy is limited to in-frame clones, with some not included. The sample lists roughly 100,000 clones, roughly 87% seen once, with roughly 19% in the top ten. The CDR3 extends over 13 residues, inclusive of both ends. Germline loops: CDR1 MNHEY, CDR2 SMNVEV (reference sequence). Specified time point: cycle 4 day 1 (C4D1), after 6 weeks of nivolumab. Every one of the patients relapsed after autologous stem cell transplantation (brentuximab vedotin exposure was variable). Complete response, partial response or progressive disease constituted the best response categories observed.

The V call is TRBV27, the J call TRBJ1-5. The clonotype comes from a human donor with classical Hodgkin lymphoma. The sequences come from peripheral blood mononuclear cells (PBMCs), collected before the fourth cycle of nivolumab. The CDR3 sequence is CASSSSGWQPQHF.